The 10 T cell receptor beta chains given below trace back to one sample, sequenced in a study of blood T cell repertoires in COVID-19. Generated by immunoSEQ multiplex PCR, the TCRdb table keeps only in-frame clones and is missing some. This sample yields hundreds of thousands of clones, of which 81% are seen a single time; approximately 7.9% belongs to the top ten. Sequenced material: peripheral blood. The source of these receptors is a woman aged 80 or over with acute or convalescent COVID-19.

The chain joins TRBV29-1 to TRBJ1-2, with D possibly TRBD1 on 5 matching bases. The CDR3 length is 14 residues. The ends were cut back, 2 bases at V and 3 bases at J, with 13 bases in the middle. Germline CDR1 is SQVTM and CDR2 is ANQGSEA. CDR3 in amino acids: CSVESPGGDYGYTF. The CDR3 nucleotides read TGCAGCGTTGAATCGCCGGGGGGAGACTATGGCTACACCTTC.

The chain joins TRBV20-1 to TRBJ2-7; 7 positions agree with TRBD2. V was clipped by 3 bases and J by 4 bases; unmatched bases: 12. Germline loops: CDR1 DFQATT, CDR2 SNEGSKA (reference sequence). CDR3 length: 15 residues. The CDR3 sequence is CSASSGSGMEYEQYF. The CDR3, as DNA: TGCAGTGCTAGTTCGGGAAGCGGGATGGAGTACGAGCAGTACTTC.

The DNA for the CDR3 is TGTGCCAGCAGTGTCCGGGGTGGAGGCACTGAAGCTTTCTTT. The encoded protein is CASSVRGGGTEAFF. The chain carries TRBV2 and TRBJ1-1; D not resolved. V was cut by 4 bases and J by 4 bases, with 13 bases left in between. From germline, CDR1 is SNHLY and CDR2 FYNNEI. The CDR3 is 14 residues long.

The V and J genes are TRBV5-5 and TRBJ2-5; 8 positions agree with TRBD1. This CDR3 has 14 amino acids. J gave up 3 bases and V 4 bases, and 5 bases lay outside the gene matches. Germline V gene data show CDR1 as SGHKS and CDR2 as YYEKEE (reference sequence). CDR3 loop: CASSNPQGEETQYF. CDR3 bases: TGTGCCAGCAGCAACCCACAGGGGGAAGAGACCCAGTACTTC.

This chain links TRBV10-3 with TRBJ2-6; no reliable D call. V was pared by 4 bases and J by 3 bases, with 7 bases between. Looked up from germline, CDR1 is ENHRY and CDR2 is SYGVKD. The CDR3 has 14 residues. The CDR3 coding sequence is TGTGCCATCAGTGGCTACGATGGGGCCAACGTCCTGACTTTC. Translated: CAISGYDGANVLTF.

The rearrangement links TRBV9 to TRBJ2-6, with a weak D call TRBD1 (6 bases). V lost 0 bases to trimming and J lost 0 bases, with 13 bases between them. Germline values: CDR1 SGDLS, CDR2 YYNGEE. This CDR3 contains 18 residues. This CDR3 is CASSVAFGQSSGANVLTF. CDR3 DNA sequence: TGTGCCAGCAGCGTAGCTTTCGGACAGAGCTCTGGGGCCAACGTCCTGACTTTC. Combining the CDR3 with reference TRBV9 and TRBJ2-6 gives the whole variable domain DSGVTQTPKHLITATGQRVTLRCSPRSGDLSVYWYQQSLDQGLQFLIQYYNGEERAKGNILERFSAQQFPDLHSELNLSSLELGDSALYFCASSVAFGQSSGANVLTFGAGSRLTVL.

V and J are TRBV24-1 and TRBJ2-1; 9 bases align to TRBD2. The ends lost 3 bases at V and 7 bases at J; junction bases unmatched: 9. The germline gives CDR1 KGHDR, CDR2 SFDVKD. The CDR3 runs to 16 residues. CDR3 in amino acids: CATSDRGTSRTNEQFF. The CDR3 bases are TGTGCCACCAGTGATCGAGGGACTAGCCGTACAAATGAGCAGTTCTTC.

The chain links TRBV6-1 to TRBJ2-1; TRBD1 matches at 7 bases. The CDR3 covers 14 residues. Germline V lookup: CDR1 MNHNS, CDR2 SASEGT. J was trimmed by 5 bases and V by 1 base; bases with no gene match: 2. CDR3 protein: CASSEDRGNNEQFF. The CDR3 DNA reads TGTGCCAGCAGTGAAGACAGGGGTAACAATGAGCAGTTCTTC.

The CDR3 region is CASSISGASGNTIYF. The CDR3 DNA follows: TGTGCCAGTAGTATAAGCGGGGCCTCTGGAAACACCATATATTTT. The chain combines TRBV19 with TRBJ1-3, with TRBD1 as a possible D gene (5 bases). The length of the CDR3 is 15 residues. The V gene's germline CDR1 is LNHDA and CDR2 SQIVND (reference sequence). V was pared by 2 bases and J by 0 bases, with 8 bases between.

This clone was recorded a few times. This chain uses TRBV7-8 with TRBJ2-1, with D perhaps matching TRBD2 (5 bases). From germline, CDR1 is SGHVS and CDR2 FQNEAQ. With 2 bases removed from V and 8 bases from J, the gap between germline ends came to 16 bases. The CDR3 is 15 amino acids. Here the CDR3 DNA reads TGTGCCAGCAGCTTAAAAATACTAGTTGGTGATGAGCAGTTCTTC. Translation gives CASSLKILVGDEQFF.